This T cell receptor (beta chain) was documented in a study of OX40 agonist ivuxolimab in advanced cancers. Trimming removed 7 bases from V and 0 bases from J, with 13 bases in between. The germline CDR1 and CDR2 sequences are MNHEY and SVGAGI. There are 15 residues in the CDR3. Drawing of blood for sampling happened at baseline, at cycle 4 day 1, and at cycle 7 day 1. TCRdb's copy holds only in-frame clones and misses some; the assay was immunoSEQ multiplex PCR. Of 96,000 or so clones in the sample, 90% were seen once. This chain links TRBV6-5 with TRBJ2-1; D gene unclear. This receptor was identified in an adult with an advanced solid tumor such as melanoma, head and neck, liver or kidney cancer. The input for sequencing was CD4+ or CD8+ T cells sorted from blood, taken in a trial of the OX40 agonist ivuxolimab. The CDR3 bases are TGTGCCAGCAAGAAGACTTACAGCTCCTACAATGAGCAGTTCTTC. Translated: CASKKTYSSYNEQFF.